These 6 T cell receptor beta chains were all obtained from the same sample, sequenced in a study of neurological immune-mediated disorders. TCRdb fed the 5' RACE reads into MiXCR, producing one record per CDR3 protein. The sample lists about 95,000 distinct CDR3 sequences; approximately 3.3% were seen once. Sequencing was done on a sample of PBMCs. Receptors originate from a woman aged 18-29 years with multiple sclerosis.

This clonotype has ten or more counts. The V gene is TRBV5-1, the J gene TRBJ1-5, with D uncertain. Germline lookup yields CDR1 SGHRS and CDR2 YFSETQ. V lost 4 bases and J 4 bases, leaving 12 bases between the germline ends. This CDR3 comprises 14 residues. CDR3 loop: CASSPPAGNQPQHF. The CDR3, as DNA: TGCGCCAGCAGCCCACCGGCAGGTAATCAGCCCCAGCATTTT. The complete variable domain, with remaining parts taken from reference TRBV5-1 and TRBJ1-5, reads KAGVTQTPRYLIKTRGQQVTLSCSPISGHRSVSWYQQTPGQGLQFLFEYFSETQRNKGNFPGRFSGRQFSNSRSEMNVSTLELGDSALYLCASSPPAGNQPQHFGDGTRLSIL.

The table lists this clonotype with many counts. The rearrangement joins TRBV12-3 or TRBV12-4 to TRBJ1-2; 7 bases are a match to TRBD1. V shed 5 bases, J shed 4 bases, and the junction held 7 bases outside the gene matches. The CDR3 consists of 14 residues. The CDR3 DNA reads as TGTGCCAGCAGTCCCCACCGACAGGGCTATGGCTACACCTTC. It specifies CASSPHRQGYGYTF.

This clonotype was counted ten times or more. The CDR3 reads CASSADQHQTQYF. In DNA form, the CDR3 reads TGTGCCAGCAGCGCGGACCAGCACCAGACCCAGTACTTC. V gene TRBV7-9 combines with J gene TRBJ2-5; D is undetermined. The CDR3 is 13 residues long. Between the trimmed V and J ends, which lost 5 bases and 6 bases, there was a span of 13 bases. CDR1 is SEHNR, CDR2 FQNEAQ, per germline (reference sequence).

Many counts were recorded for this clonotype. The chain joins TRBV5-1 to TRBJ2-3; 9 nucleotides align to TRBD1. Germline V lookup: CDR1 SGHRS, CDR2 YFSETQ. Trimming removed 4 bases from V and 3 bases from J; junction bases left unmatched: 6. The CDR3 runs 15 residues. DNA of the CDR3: TGCGCCAGCAGCCCCGGGACAGGGAATACAGATACGCAGTATTTT. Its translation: CASSPGTGNTDTQYF.

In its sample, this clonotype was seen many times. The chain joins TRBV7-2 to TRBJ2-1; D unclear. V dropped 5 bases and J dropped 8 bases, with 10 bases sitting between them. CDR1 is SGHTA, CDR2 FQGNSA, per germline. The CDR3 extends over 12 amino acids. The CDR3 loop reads CASSRSGYEQFF. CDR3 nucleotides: TGTGCCAGCAGCCGAAGTGGCTATGAGCAGTTCTTC. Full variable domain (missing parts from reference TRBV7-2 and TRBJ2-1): GAGVSQSPSNKVTEKGKDVELRCDPISGHTALYWYRQSLGQGLEFLIYFQGNSAPDKSGLPSDRFSAERTGGSVSTLTIQRTQQEDSAVYLCASSRSGYEQFFGPGTRLTVL.

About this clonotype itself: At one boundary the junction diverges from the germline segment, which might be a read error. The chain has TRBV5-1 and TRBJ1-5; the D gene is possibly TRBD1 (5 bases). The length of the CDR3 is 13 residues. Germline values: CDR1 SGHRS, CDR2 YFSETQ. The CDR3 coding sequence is TGCGCCAGCAGCTTGGCAGGGCCCGAGCCCCAGAATTTT. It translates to CASSLAGPEPQNF.